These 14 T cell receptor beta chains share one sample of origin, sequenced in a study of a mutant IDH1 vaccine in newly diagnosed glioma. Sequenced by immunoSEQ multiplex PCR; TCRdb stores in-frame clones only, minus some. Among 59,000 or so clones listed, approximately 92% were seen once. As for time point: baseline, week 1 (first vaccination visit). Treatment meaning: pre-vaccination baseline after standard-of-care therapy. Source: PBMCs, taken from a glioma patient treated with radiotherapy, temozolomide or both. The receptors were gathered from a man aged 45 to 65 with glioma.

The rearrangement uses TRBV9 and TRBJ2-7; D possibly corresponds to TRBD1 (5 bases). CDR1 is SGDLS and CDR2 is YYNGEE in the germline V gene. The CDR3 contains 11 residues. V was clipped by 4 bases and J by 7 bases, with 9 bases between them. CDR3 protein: CASSRGWEQYF. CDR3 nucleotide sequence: TGTGCCAGCAGCAGGGGTTGGGAGCAGTACTTC.

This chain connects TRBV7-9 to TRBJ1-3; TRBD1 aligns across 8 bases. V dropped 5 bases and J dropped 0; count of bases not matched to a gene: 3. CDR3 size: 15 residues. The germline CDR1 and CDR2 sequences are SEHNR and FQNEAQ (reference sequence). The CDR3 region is CASSTDRGSGNTIYF. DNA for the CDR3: TGTGCCAGCAGCACAGACAGGGGCTCTGGAAACACCATATATTTT.

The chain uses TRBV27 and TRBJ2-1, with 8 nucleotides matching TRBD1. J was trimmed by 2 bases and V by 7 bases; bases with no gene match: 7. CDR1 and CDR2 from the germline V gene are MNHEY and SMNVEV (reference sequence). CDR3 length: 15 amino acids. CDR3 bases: TGTGCCAGCACCTTAGGGACAGGCACCTACAATGAGCAGTTCTTC. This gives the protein CASTLGTGTYNEQFF.

CDR3 loop: CASSIDHPKNIQYF. Written as DNA, the CDR3 is TGTGCCAGTAGTATAGACCACCCAAAAAACATTCAGTACTTC. The chain recombines TRBV19 with TRBJ2-4; D is ambiguous. V shed 0 bases and J shed 4 bases, with 7 bases lying between them. CDR1 and CDR2 (germline): LNHDA, SQIVND (reference sequence). The CDR3 contains 14 residues.

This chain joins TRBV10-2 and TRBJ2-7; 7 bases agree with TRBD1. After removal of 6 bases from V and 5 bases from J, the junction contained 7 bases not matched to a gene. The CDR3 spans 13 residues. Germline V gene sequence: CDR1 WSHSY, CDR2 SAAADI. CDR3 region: CASSATGPNEQYF. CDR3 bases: TGCGCCAGCAGCGCGACAGGGCCCAACGAGCAGTACTTC.

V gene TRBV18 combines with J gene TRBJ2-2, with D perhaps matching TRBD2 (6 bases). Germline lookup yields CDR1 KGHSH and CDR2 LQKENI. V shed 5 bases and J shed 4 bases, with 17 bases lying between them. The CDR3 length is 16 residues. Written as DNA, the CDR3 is TGTGCCAGCTCATCCCATAGGAGCGGGCTCACCGGGGAGCTGTTTTTT. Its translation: CASSSHRSGLTGELFF. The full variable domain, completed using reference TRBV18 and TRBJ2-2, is NAGVMQNPRHLVRRRGQEARLRCSPMKGHSHVYWYRQLPEEGLKFMVYLQKENIIDESGMPKERFSAEFPKEGPSILRIQQVVRGDSAAYFCASSSHRSGLTGELFFGEGSRLTVL.

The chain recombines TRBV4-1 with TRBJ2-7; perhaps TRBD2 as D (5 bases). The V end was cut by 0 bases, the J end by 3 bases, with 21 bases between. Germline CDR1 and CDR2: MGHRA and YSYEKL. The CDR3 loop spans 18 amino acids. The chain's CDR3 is CASSQDRFGLARGYEQYF. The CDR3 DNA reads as TGCGCCAGCAGCCAAGATCGATTCGGGCTAGCTCGAGGCTACGAGCAGTACTTC.

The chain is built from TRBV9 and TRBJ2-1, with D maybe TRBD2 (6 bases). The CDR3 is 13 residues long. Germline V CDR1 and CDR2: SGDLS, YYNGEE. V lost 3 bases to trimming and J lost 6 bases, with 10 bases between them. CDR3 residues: CASSGGDFNEQFF. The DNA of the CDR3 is TGTGCCAGCAGCGGGGGGGACTTCAATGAGCAGTTCTTC.

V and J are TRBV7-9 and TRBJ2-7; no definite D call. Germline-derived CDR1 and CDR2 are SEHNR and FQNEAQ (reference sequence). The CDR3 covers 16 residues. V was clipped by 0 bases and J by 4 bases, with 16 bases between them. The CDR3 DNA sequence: TGTGCCAGCAGCTTAGCGCTTAGTCGGCAGACTTACGAGCAGTACTTC. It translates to CASSLALSRQTYEQYF.

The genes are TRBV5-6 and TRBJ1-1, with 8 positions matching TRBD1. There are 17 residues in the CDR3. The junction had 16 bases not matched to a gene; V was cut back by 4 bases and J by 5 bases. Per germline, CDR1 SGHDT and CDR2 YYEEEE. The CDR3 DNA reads TGTGCCAGCAGCCCCTCTAGGGCAGGGGGCAGATTAACTGAAGCTTTCTTT. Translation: CASSPSRAGGRLTEAFF. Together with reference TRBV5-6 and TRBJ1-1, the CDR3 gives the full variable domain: DAGVTQSPTHLIKTRGQQVTLRCSPKSGHDTVSWYQQALGQGPQFIFQYYEEEERQRGNFPDRFSGHQFPNYSSELNVNALLLGDSALYLCASSPSRAGGRLTEAFFGQGTRLTVV.

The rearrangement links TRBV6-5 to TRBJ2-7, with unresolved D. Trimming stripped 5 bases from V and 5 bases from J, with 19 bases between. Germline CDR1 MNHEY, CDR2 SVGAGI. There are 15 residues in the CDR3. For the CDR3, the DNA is TGTGCCAGCAGTACTGAGGCAGCCTATCTCAACGAGCAGTACTTC. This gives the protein CASSTEAAYLNEQYF.

CDR3 DNA sequence: TGCGCCAGCAGTCCCGAGGGGCTAGCGGGGCTCTTAGGGGACGAGCAGTACTTC. Its translation is CASSPEGLAGLLGDEQYF. The rearrangement uses TRBV5-1 and TRBJ2-7; 9 nucleotides match TRBD2. The V gene's germline CDR1 is SGHRS and CDR2 YFSETQ. Trimming cost V 5 bases and J 5 bases; bases outside gene matches: 20. The CDR3 has 18 residues.

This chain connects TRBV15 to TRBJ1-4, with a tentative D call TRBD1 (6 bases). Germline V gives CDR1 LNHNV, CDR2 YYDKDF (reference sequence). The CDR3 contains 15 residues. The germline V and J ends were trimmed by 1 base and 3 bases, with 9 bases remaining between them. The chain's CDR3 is CATSRGRGPNEKLFF. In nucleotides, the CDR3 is TGTGCCACCAGCAGAGGGCGGGGGCCTAATGAAAAACTGTTTTTT.

CDR3 region: CASRIAGGDQETQYF. The CDR3, as DNA: TGTGCCAGCAGAATAGCGGGAGGGGACCAAGAGACCCAGTACTTC. The chain recombines TRBV6-5 with TRBJ2-5, with 11 nucleotides matching TRBD2. The V segment lost 6 bases and the J segment 0 bases; nucleotides outside the gene matches: 3. The CDR3 has 15 residues. The germline gives CDR1 MNHEY, CDR2 SVGAGI.